This T cell receptor (beta chain) originates from a study of OX40 agonist ivuxolimab in advanced cancers. Regarding the complete study: The costimulatory receptor OX40 (CD134) was targeted by ivuxolimab, a fully human IgG2 agonistic monoclonal antibody. Intravenous ivuxolimab was administered to patients every 2 weeks at six dose levels: 0.01, 0.1, 0.3, 1.5, 3 and 10 mg/kg. Of the 50 to 55 patients in dose escalation, about 20 had hepatocellular carcinoma, some 15 had melanoma, 9 had renal cell carcinoma and 9 had head and neck cancer. In the dose-escalation cohort, nearly 85% of patients were male, and the mean age was roughly 60 years with a range of roughly 20 to 85. Patients were allowed to have had prior anti-PD-1, anti-PD-L1 or anti-CTLA-4 therapy, and 40% of the dose-escalation patients had previously received checkpoint inhibitors. Partial responses were achieved by three dose-escalation patients, of whom one had hepatocellular carcinoma and two had cutaneous melanoma. The purpose of peripheral TCRbeta sequencing was to test whether ivuxolimab changed TCR sequence diversity and led to clonal T-cell expansion. The paper describes the monotherapy dose-escalation part (N = 52 patients) of the phase I trial of ivuxolimab.

What the work shows at the level of the full study, not this receptor alone: In the 0.1-3.0 mg/kg groups, partial responders had among the lowest normalized peripheral clonal expansion, particularly in CD8+ T cells. After ivuxolimab, more expanded clones were found on average in CD8+ T cells than in CD4+ T cells. Low levels of normalized T-cell clonal expansion were also shown by some nonresponding patients. Clonal expansion of both CD4+ and CD8+ blood T cells was observed from baseline to week 6 at doses 0.1 to 3.0 mg/kg. The antigen specificity of the peripheral T cells that underwent clonal expansion was not determined.

For sequencing of the TCRbeta CDR3 region, genomic DNA was extracted from the sorted cells. TCRbeta CDR3 regions were sequenced using the immunoSEQ Assay. TCRdb's version of the immuneACCESS table is confined to in-frame rearrangements and falls short of the full clone set. An unresolved V gene accounts for under half of the shortfall where checked; the remainder is of unknown origin. The sample contains some 19,000 clones, roughly 80% of them found a single time. The ten top clones hold roughly 25% of the sample. At the junction V is shortened by 2 bases and J by 7 bases; bases outside the gene matches: 8. From a lookup of the germline V gene (reference sequence), CDR1 and CDR2 are GTSNPN and SVGIG. Measured from the cysteine to the phenylalanine, the CDR3 is 13 residues long. Only the CDR3 DNA is retained, 39 bases long and in frame from the first base. In regard to this clone: Which antigen it targets is not known. No qualities accompany the bases; no much larger clone lies one base away.

The trial excluded patients who had a history of autoimmune disease or were on systemic immunosuppression. Peripheral blood for TCR sequencing was collected from all dose cohorts at baseline, on cycle 4 day 1, and on cycle 7 day 1. Samples came from an open-label, multicenter, first-in-human phase I dose-escalation trial of ivuxolimab. Adults with locally advanced or metastatic head and neck squamous cell, hepatocellular, melanoma or renal cell carcinoma were enrolled in the trial. CD4+ and CD8+ T cells were sorted separately from peripheral blood before TCR sequencing. This clonotype was obtained from an adult with an advanced solid tumor such as melanoma, head and neck, liver or kidney cancer. Rearrangement joined TRBV30 to TRBJ2-7; 7 bases in the junction line up with TRBD2. The input for sequencing was CD4+ or CD8+ T cells sorted from blood, taken in a trial of the OX40 agonist ivuxolimab. The sequence in DNA is TGTGCCTGGAGTACTCTCCGGGGGGAAGAGCAGTACTTC. It specifies CAWSTLRGEEQYF.